This T cell receptor (beta chain) was identified during a study of regulatory T cells in long-lasting Graves disease. Study summary: Duration of antithyroid drug therapy among newly diagnosed Graves' patients was under 3 months. Study findings and constraints: Patients with persistent disease showed a bias toward TRBV28, TRBJ1-2 and TRBJ2-5. Persistent Graves' patients showed less TCR diversity than newly diagnosed ones.

The germline V gene encodes CDR1 SGHKS and CDR2 YYEKEE (reference sequence). This CDR3 is 16 amino acids long. V lost 0 bases and J 7 bases, leaving 17 bases between the germline ends. Time point reported: newly diagnosed GD, antithyroid drugs for less than 3 months. The TCR library was prepared using RNA isolated from PBMCs. The EDTA tubes were filled with around 8.5 milliliters of drawn peripheral blood. This clonotype was detected only a few times. Its antigen remains unknown. Combining iRepertoire HTBI primers with Arm-PCR of CDR3 regions, the authors built TCR beta libraries. One entry per CDR3 protein results from TCRdb running MiXCR on the multiplex PCR reads. This table holds approximately 360,000 distinct CDR3 sequences, 12% found once. These data were also reused for a study on T cells in Graves' hyperthyroidism and ophthalmopathy.

The chain joins TRBV5-5 to TRBJ2-1; D not certain. Here the sequenced sample was peripheral blood mononuclear cells (PBMCs), taken at new diagnosis, from a patient treated with antithyroid drugs. This sequence originates from a woman aged 18-30 years with Graves disease. CDR3 residues: CASSLVLTQAVNEQFF. DNA for the CDR3: TGTGCCAGCAGCTTGGTGTTAACCCAGGCCGTTAATGAGCAGTTCTTC.